Below, one T cell receptor beta chain is given with its context. Trimming left V 0 bases short and J 7 bases short, with 8 bases between. The CDR3 sequence is 13 residues long. The germline gives CDR1 SGHRS, CDR2 YFSETQ. The data belong to a study of blood T cell repertoires in COVID-19. As for the study in general: Italy, Spain and the United States were the sources of the convalescent and acute COVID-19 samples.

Generated by immunoSEQ multiplex PCR, the TCRdb table keeps only in-frame clones and is missing some. The data show hundreds of thousands of clones, about four fifths seen once. This clonotype was obtained from an elderly man with acute or convalescent COVID-19. The chain carries TRBV5-1 and TRBJ1-3; perhaps TRBD1 as D (5 bases). Material for sequencing was peripheral blood. The CDR3 DNA sequence: TGCGCCAGCAGCTTGGAAGGGGCGAACACCATATATTTT. Translating it yields CASSLEGANTIYF.